The 4 T cell receptor beta chains below all came from one sample that was sequenced in a study of regulatory T cells in long-lasting Graves disease. iRepertoire HTBI primers and Arm-PCR of CDR3 regions built TCR beta libraries. MiXCR was run by TCRdb on the multiplex PCR reads, yielding one entry per CDR3 protein. The table lists 400,000 to 500,000 distinct CDR3 sequences, 20% to 25% of them singletons. Time point here: persistent/refractory GD, antithyroid drugs over 5 years with positive TRAb. From RNA extracted from PBMCs, the TCR library was made. Here the sequenced sample was peripheral blood mononuclear cells (PBMCs), taken when the disease was refractory, from a patient treated with antithyroid drugs. The source of these receptors is a female donor with Graves disease.

The gene calls are TRBV10-3 and TRBJ2-7; 8 bases are a match to TRBD1. The V gene end was trimmed by 5 bases and the J gene end by 0 bases; junction bases not matched to a gene: 3. The germline gives CDR1 ENHRY, CDR2 SYGVKD. The CDR3 extends over 14 amino acids. CDR3 sequence (DNA): TGTGCCATCAGTCCGACAGGGGACTCCTACGAGCAGTACTTC. As protein: CAISPTGDSYEQYF.

Regarding this clonotype: This clone may be a read error of a much larger clone one base away. The V call is TRBV2, the J call TRBJ2-7, with 9 bases matching TRBD2. CDR1 is SNHLY, CDR2 FYNNEI, per germline. The CDR3 is 14 residues long. CDR3 sequence: CASSEPSGNNEQHF. CDR3 nucleotides: TGTGCCAGCAGTGAGCCTAGCGGGAATAACGAGCAGCACTTC. Full variable domain (rest looked up from reference TRBV2 and TRBJ2-7): EPEVTQTPSHQVTQMGQEVILRCVPISNHLYFYWYRQILGQKVEFLVSFYNNEISEKSEIFDDQFSVERPDGSNFTLKIRSTKLEDSAMYFCASSEPSGNNEQHFGPGTRLTVT.

The chain links TRBV9 to TRBJ2-2, with D possibly being TRBD1 or TRBD2 (6 bases each). CDR1 and CDR2 (germline): SGDLS, YYNGEE. With 3 bases removed from V and 0 bases from J, the gap between germline ends came to 12 bases. This CDR3 region has 16 residues. Written as DNA, the CDR3 is TGTGCCAGCAGCGAGGGGGGCGGAGCGAACACCGGGGAGCTGTTTTTT. Residues: CASSEGGGANTGELFF.

This clonotype was seen just once. One base away lies a much larger clone, so this may be a sequencing read error. The chain links TRBV27 to TRBJ1-2; 8 nucleotides match TRBD1. Germline values: CDR1 MNHEY, CDR2 SMNVEV (reference sequence). This CDR3 is 15 amino acids long. The V and J ends lost 5 bases and 7 bases, in that order; junction bases with no gene match: 12. The CDR3 DNA reads as TGTGCCAGCAGTCCGTTGGTAACAGGGGGGAGTGGCTACACCTTC. Amino acids: CASSPLVTGGSGYTF.